The rows below give T cell receptor beta chains drawn from one sample of a study of cytomegalovirus exposure and HLA in healthy donors. Method: immunoSEQ multiplex PCR; TCRdb's copy keeps in-frame clones and lacks some. The sample has approximately 140,000 clones, approximately 80% seen once; the top ten hold around 4.1%. The sequenced material came from PBMCs. The receptors derive from a woman in her forties in good health and CMV-seronegative. Each CDR3 is given with its conserved first and last residue. A D gene is named only where the DNA matches it firmly. Size tells how often a clone was seen (once, few, many) or the class of an expanded clone, and some rows leave it out.

TRBJ2-2 | - | - | TRBV4-3 | 15 | TGCGCCAGCAGCCAAGATCGGTCGTTGGCCGGGGAGCTGTTTTTT | CASSQDRSLAGELFF
TRBJ2-7 | TRBD2 | - | TRBV15 | 14 | TGTGCCACCAGTGCTAGCGGGATCCCCTACGAGCAGTACTTC | CATSASGIPYEQYF
TRBJ2-4 | TRBD1 | - | TRBV7-9 | 16 | TGTGCCAGCAGCGACCCGCGGACAGGGGGCAAAAACATTCAGTACTTC | CASSDPRTGGKNIQYF
TRBJ2-3 | TRBD1 | - | TRBV5-6 | 15 | TGTGCCAGCAGCTTGGGGGGACAGGGGTCAGATACGCAGTATTTT | CASSLGGQGSDTQYF
TRBJ1-3 | - | - | TRBV7-9 | 14 | TGTGCCAGCACCAACTCTCCCCCAGGAAACACCATATATTTT | CASTNSPPGNTIYF
TRBJ2-7 | - | - | TRBV4-2 | 14 | TGTGCCAGCAGCCGAGAAAAGGGGTCCTACGAGCAGTACTTC | CASSREKGSYEQYF
TRBJ1-3 | - | - | TRBV5-1 | 14 | TGCGCCAGCAGTACGGGGAGCTCTGGAAACACCATATATTTT | CASSTGSSGNTIYF
TRBJ1-2 | TRBD1 | - | TRBV6-1 | 15 | TGTGCCAGCACTACTAAACCGGGACAGGGGAAAGGCTACACCTTC | CASTTKPGQGKGYTF
TRBJ1-5 | - | few | TRBV21-1 | 16 | TGTGCCAGCACCCCACCGGGACAGGGGATCGTTCAGCCCCAGCATTTT | CASTPPGQGIVQPQHF
TRBJ2-7 | - | once | TRBV29-1 | 13 | TGCAGCGTTCGGGGGACCTCCTCCTACGAGCAGTACTTC | CSVRGTSSYEQYF
TRBJ1-1 | - | - | TRBV10-2 | 13 | TGCGCCAGCAGTGGAGGGAGGGACACTGAAGCTTTCTTT | CASSGGRDTEAFF
TRBJ1-2 | - | once | TRBV4-3 | 17 | TGCGCCAGCAGCCAAGATGTCGTGAACAGGGCAGGCTATGGCTACACCTTC | CASSQDVVNRAGYGYTF
TRBJ1-6 | - | - | TRBV5-1 | 15 | TGCGCCAGCAGCTTGGATACAGGGTATAATTCACCCCTCCACTTT | CASSLDTGYNSPLHF
TRBJ1-1 | - | - | TRBV28 | 11 | TGTGCCAGCAGTTTATCGACAGGAGCTTTCTTT | CASSLSTGAFF
TRBJ1-1 | TRBD1 | few | TRBV4-3 | 12 | TGCGCCAGCAGCCACGACAGGGGGCTGGCTTTCTTT | CASSHDRGLAFF
TRBJ1-1 | - | - | TRBV5-1 | 15 | TGCGCCAGCAGCTTGAGGTTCGGGGAGAACACTGAAGCTTTCTTT | CASSLRFGENTEAFF
TRBJ2-2 | - | - | TRBV9 | 16 | TGTGCCAGCAGAGAAGGGGGGGGATCGAACACCGGGGAGCTGTTTTTT | CASREGGGSNTGELFF
TRBJ2-6 | TRBD2 | - | TRBV5-4 | 18 | TGTGCCAGCAGCACGCCCACTAGCGGGAGCTCTGGGGCCAACGTCCTGACTTTC | CASSTPTSGSSGANVLTF
TRBJ2-3 | - | few | TRBV19 | 14 | TGTGCCAGTAGTATAGGGCGGGCCACAGATACGCAGTATTTT | CASSIGRATDTQYF
TRBJ1-2 | TRBD1 | - | TRBV27 | 15 | TGTGCCAGCAGGGGACAGGGGGGAGCTAACTATGGCTACACCTTC | CASRGQGGANYGYTF
TRBJ1-1 | - | - | TRBV7-9 | 13 | TGTTCCAGCAGCCCCGCCGGGATGGGTGGAGCTTTCTTT | CSSSPAGMGGAFF
TRBJ2-1 | TRBD2 | - | TRBV7-2 | 14 | TGTGCCAGCACCCTGACTAGCGGGTCCAATGAGCAGTTCTTC | CASTLTSGSNEQFF
TRBJ2-6 | - | - | TRBV11-1 | 18 | TGTGCCAGCAGCCCACTAGACCCTCCGCGGTCTGGGGCCAACGTCCTGACTTTC | CASSPLDPPRSGANVLTF
TRBJ2-2 | TRBD2 | - | TRBV4-1 | 17 | TGCGCCAGCAGCCACCCCGGGGGAACGGGGGGGTCGGGGGAGCTGTTTTTT | CASSHPGGTGGSGELFF
TRBJ2-3 | - | - | TRBV6-4 | 14 | TGTGCCAGCCCCAGGAGAGGGTTTACAGATACGCAGTATTTT | CASPRRGFTDTQYF
TRBJ2-3 | TRBD2 | many | TRBV6-1 | 16 | TGTGCCAGCAGTGAAGCGATGAGCGGGGGCACAGATACGCAGTATTTT | CASSEAMSGGTDTQYF
TRBJ1-1 | - | - | TRBV14 | 13 | TGTGCCAGCAGCCTCGGTGCGAACACTGAAGCTTTCTTT | CASSLGANTEAFF
TRBJ2-5 | - | - | TRBV4-1 | 14 | TGCGCCAGCAGCCAAGAAACTAGGGCCTCGACCCAGTACTTC | CASSQETRASTQYF
TRBJ1-5 | TRBD1 | once | TRBV18 | 15 | TGTGCCAGCTCAGAGTGGACAGGGCGTGCTCAGCCCCAGCATTTT | CASSEWTGRAQPQHF
TRBJ2-3 | - | - | TRBV11-3 | 14 | TGTGCCAGCAGCTTAGGTGGGGCCACAGATACGCAGTATTTT | CASSLGGATDTQYF
TRBJ2-3 | TRBD1 | - | TRBV5-4 | 15 | TGTGCCAGCAGTACAGGGGGCGTGAGCACAGATACGCAGTATTTT | CASSTGGVSTDTQYF
TRBJ2-1 | TRBD2 | few | TRBV7-9 | 15 | TGTGCCAGCAGCTTAGGGACTAGCGGGTACAATGAGCAGTTCTTC | CASSLGTSGYNEQFF